These 32 T cell receptor beta chains were all obtained from the same sample, sequenced in a study of blood T cell repertoires in COVID-19. The table came from immunoSEQ multiplex PCR; TCRdb's copy has only in-frame clones and leaves some out. The top ten hold about 0.91% of the sample, which has 200,000 to 250,000 clones, about 85% seen once. Sample: peripheral blood. The receptors derive from a man aged 35 to 55 with acute or convalescent COVID-19.

The J gene is TRBJ1-2, the V gene TRBV19, with D maybe TRBD1 (5 bases). Germline CDR1 LNHDA, CDR2 SQIVND (reference sequence). Trimming took off 3 bases at V and 2 bases at J, with 13 bases between the two ends. CDR3 length: 15 amino acids. In DNA, the CDR3 is TGTGCCAGTAGTATCGGGGGAAACACGAACTATGGCTACACCTTC. The encoded protein is CASSIGGNTNYGYTF.

V gene TRBV6-4 combines with J gene TRBJ1-1, with D perhaps matching TRBD1 (5 bases). V lost 5 bases to trimming and J lost 4 bases, with 11 bases between them. Germline CDR1 reads MRHNA; CDR2 reads SNTAGT. CDR3 size: 13 residues. CDR3 DNA sequence: TGTGCCAGCAGTCAACAGGTTAGCACTGAAGCTTTCTTT. Protein product: CASSQQVSTEAFF.

V gene TRBV7-9 combines with J gene TRBJ2-3; TRBD2 aligns across 13 bases. V lost 4 bases and J lost 3; bases outside the gene matches: 4. Germline assignment: CDR1 SEHNR and CDR2 FQNEAQ (reference sequence). There are 16 residues in the CDR3. The CDR3 is CASSSTSGGLTDTQYF. The CDR3 nucleotides read TGTGCCAGCAGCTCGACTAGCGGGGGGTTAACAGATACGCAGTATTTT.

The CDR3 nucleotides read TGTGCCAGCAGCCATAGCGGGGGGTCCACAGATACGCAGTATTTT. This codes for CASSHSGGSTDTQYF. J is TRBJ2-3 and V is TRBV16; 10 bases agree with TRBD2. V shed 3 bases, J shed 2 bases, and the junction held 2 bases outside the gene matches. The CDR3 consists of 15 residues. In germline, CDR1 is KGHSY, CDR2 FQNENV.

This clone occurred once. The chain couples TRBV6-5 to TRBJ2-7, with 11 bases lining up with TRBD1. The germline gives CDR1 MNHEY, CDR2 SVGAGI. The V segment lost 5 bases and the J segment 1 base; nucleotides outside the gene matches: 4. The CDR3 extends over 15 amino acids. CDR3 in amino acids: CASSPGTGGSYEQYF. CDR3 sequence (DNA): TGTGCCAGCAGTCCCGGGACAGGGGGGTCCTACGAGCAGTACTTC.

The chain couples TRBV7-2 to TRBJ2-3, with 10 positions matching TRBD2. J was trimmed by 4 bases and V by 6 bases; bases with no gene match: 7. Germline loops: CDR1 SGHTA, CDR2 FQGNSA. The CDR3 is made up of 15 amino acids. The CDR3 sequence: CASSQSGGASDTQYF. The CDR3 DNA sequence: TGTGCCAGCAGTCAAAGCGGGGGGGCCTCAGATACGCAGTATTTT.

In this sample, this clone turned up once. The V call is TRBV6-5, the J call TRBJ1-2; D is uncertain. V was cut by 3 bases and J by 8 bases, with 10 bases left in between. From germline, CDR1 is MNHEY and CDR2 SVGAGI. This CDR3 is 12 amino acids long. The CDR3 nucleotides are TGTGCCAGCAGTTATGATCGGAGGGGCTACACCTTC. This gives the protein CASSYDRRGYTF.

This chain uses TRBV27 with TRBJ1-5; 7 bases map to TRBD1. Looked up from germline, CDR1 is MNHEY and CDR2 is SMNVEV (reference sequence). This CDR3 has 14 residues. The trim removed 6 bases at V and 6 bases at J, leaving 8 bases unmatched. The CDR3 DNA reads TGTGCCAGCAGACCCACAGGGGTAGGTCAGCCCCAGCATTTT. Amino acids: CASRPTGVGQPQHF.

This chain connects TRBV29-1 to TRBJ2-7; TRBD2 matches 10 bases. The germline V gene encodes CDR1 SQVTM and CDR2 ANQGSEA. The J segment lost 2 bases and the V segment lost 6 bases, leaving 4 bases of the junction unmatched. This CDR3 has 13 amino acids. The CDR3 spells CSVLSGGTYEQYF. The CDR3, as DNA: TGCAGCGTCCTTAGCGGGGGGACCTACGAGCAGTACTTC.

This clone was recorded a few times. The V gene is TRBV30, the J gene TRBJ1-6; a possible D gene is TRBD1 (6 bases). Trimming shortened V by 0 bases and J by 10 bases, and 13 bases separated the two germline ends. CDR3 length: 14 amino acids. The germline V gene has CDR1 GTSNPN and CDR2 SVGIG (reference sequence). The CDR3 sequence: CAWSVQGGESPLHF. In nucleotides, the CDR3 is TGTGCCTGGAGTGTACAGGGAGGGGAGTCACCCCTCCACTTT. The full variable domain, its missing parts supplied by reference TRBV30 and TRBJ1-6, is SQTIHQWPATLVQPVGSPLSLECTVEGTSNPNLYWYRQAAGRGLQLLFYSVGIGQISSEVPQNLSASRPQDRQFILSSKKLLLSDSGFYLCAWSVQGGESPLHFGNGTRLTVT.

The CDR3 DNA reads TGTGCCAGCAGCTCTAGCGGGGTATACAATGAGCAGTTCTTC. This codes for CASSSSGVYNEQFF. V gene TRBV7-8 combines with J gene TRBJ2-1, with 9 nucleotides matching TRBD2. Germline V gene data show CDR1 as SGHVS and CDR2 as FQNEAQ. The CDR3 consists of 14 residues. The trim removed 4 bases at V and 4 bases at J, leaving 2 bases unmatched.

The chain joins TRBV6-5 to TRBJ2-3; 7 bases fit TRBD1. The germline CDR1 and CDR2 sequences are MNHEY and SVGAGI. With 2 bases clipped from V and 2 bases from J, the junction kept 4 bases outside the gene matches. The CDR3 runs 15 residues. DNA for the CDR3: TGTGCCAGCAGTTACCAAGACAGGGTCACAGATACGCAGTATTTT. Amino acid sequence: CASSYQDRVTDTQYF.

A few counts support this clone. The chain employs TRBV19 and TRBJ2-1; D perhaps matches TRBD2 (6 bases). Germline V gene sequence: CDR1 LNHDA, CDR2 SQIVND (reference sequence). The CDR3 sequence is 15 residues long. V lost 6 bases and J 0 bases, leaving 12 bases between the germline ends. CDR3 residues: CASRPQGGSYNEQFF. DNA of the CDR3: TGTGCCAGTAGGCCCCAGGGAGGCTCCTACAATGAGCAGTTCTTC.

The V and J genes are TRBV7-8 and TRBJ1-1; TRBD1 aligns across 10 bases. The CDR3 has 15 amino acids. V trimming: 5 bases; J trimming: 3 bases; junction bases outside the gene matches: 6. Germline CDR1 SGHVS, CDR2 FQNEAQ. In nucleotides, the CDR3 is TGTGCCAGCAGCCGGACAGGGGGAAGGGACACTGAAGCTTTCTTT. Its protein is CASSRTGGRDTEAFF.

This chain joins TRBV5-1 and TRBJ2-6; D gene unclear. The CDR3 has 19 residues. Trimming shortened V by 3 bases and J by 0 bases, and 19 bases separated the two germline ends. Germline V lookup: CDR1 SGHRS, CDR2 YFSETQ. In DNA form, the CDR3 reads TGCGCCAGCAGCTCCTCCAACTTTGGCAGGCTCTCTGGGGCCAACGTCCTGACTTTC. Amino acid sequence: CASSSSNFGRLSGANVLTF.

This clone turned up a few times. J is TRBJ1-4 and V is TRBV2, with D hard to call. Trimming stripped 3 bases from V and 7 bases from J, with 12 bases between. Per germline, CDR1 SNHLY and CDR2 FYNNEI. The CDR3 runs to 14 residues. CDR3: CASSDRAGGEKLFF. CDR3 DNA: TGTGCCAGCAGTGACCGGGCAGGAGGTGAAAAACTGTTTTTT.

The table lists this clone with a few counts. The chain joins TRBV2 to TRBJ1-3; 7 nucleotides align to TRBD1. The J segment lost 4 bases and the V segment lost 9 bases, leaving 6 bases of the junction unmatched. From germline, CDR1 is SNHLY and CDR2 FYNNEI. The CDR3 sequence is 13 residues long. The CDR3 spells CASRTGSGNTIYF. The CDR3 DNA reads TGTGCCAGTCGGACAGGTTCAGGAAACACCATATATTTT.

This clone came up a few times. This chain joins TRBV2 and TRBJ1-2; 10 positions match TRBD1. After removal of 6 bases from V and 8 bases from J, the junction contained 6 bases not matched to a gene. CDR1 and CDR2 from the germline V gene are SNHLY and FYNNEI. CDR3 length equals 13 residues. The CDR3 protein is CASRYGQGVGYTF. CDR3 in DNA: TGTGCCAGCAGATACGGACAGGGGGTCGGCTACACCTTC.

This clone showed up just a few times. CDR3 loop: CASSGRHAEGFGMNTEAFF. The DNA for the CDR3 is TGTGCCAGCAGCGGGCGACACGCGGAGGGTTTCGGGATGAACACTGAAGCTTTCTTT. This chain joins TRBV5-6 and TRBJ1-1; D unresolved. The CDR3 is 19 residues long. V was shortened by 4 bases and J by 0 bases, with 25 bases between the two germline ends. CDR1 is SGHDT, CDR2 YYEEEE, per germline.

This clone was observed once. V gene TRBV5-8 combines with J gene TRBJ2-2; TRBD2 is a possible D gene (5 bases). The V end lost 3 bases, the J end lost 6 bases, and 27 bases lay between the germline ends. Germline values: CDR1 SGHTS, CDR2 YDEGEE. The length of the CDR3 is 19 residues. DNA of the CDR3: TGTGCCAGCAGCTCCATTCGCAGTCATTGGACTCCTGGGGCCGGGGAGCTGTTTTTT. Its protein is CASSSIRSHWTPGAGELFF.

The chain is built from TRBV15 and TRBJ2-3; tentative D call: TRBD2 (7 bases). The germline V and J ends were trimmed by 0 bases and 5 bases, with 21 bases remaining between them. The germline V gene has CDR1 LNHNV and CDR2 YYDKDF (reference sequence). CDR3 length equals 18 residues. In nucleotides, the CDR3 is TGTGCCACCAGCAGAGACTGGCGGGGGCACCCTCAGGGAGATACGCAGTATTTT. The encoded protein is CATSRDWRGHPQGDTQYF.

The chain has TRBV7-3 and TRBJ2-3; 8 bases are shared with TRBD1. Germline V gene lookup returns CDR1 SGHTA and CDR2 FQGTGA. The CDR3 is 15 amino acids. V gave up 5 bases and J gave up 0 bases; unmatched junction bases: 4. For the CDR3, the DNA is TGTGCCAGCAGCCAGGGGGCATATAGCACAGATACGCAGTATTTT. It codes for CASSQGAYSTDTQYF. Complete variable domain (other parts from reference TRBV7-3 and TRBJ2-3): GAGVSQTPSNKVTEKGKYVELRCDPISGHTALYWYRQSLGQGPEFLIYFQGTGAADDSGLPNDRFFAVRPEGSVSTLKIQRTERGDSAVYLCASSQGAYSTDTQYFGPGTRLTVL.

CDR3 bases: TGTGCCACCACACGCCAGCGGGTTTCCTCCTACAATGAGCAGTTCTTC. It specifies CATTRQRVSSYNEQFF. The V gene is TRBV15, the J gene TRBJ2-1, with D tentatively TRBD2 (6 bases). V was clipped by 7 bases and J by 0 bases, with 16 bases between them. This CDR3 is 16 amino acids long. The germline gives CDR1 LNHNV, CDR2 YYDKDF (reference sequence).

This chain links TRBV7-8 with TRBJ1-4; the match to TRBD1 covers 7 bases. Losses at the gene ends were 5 bases for V and 7 bases for J; bases not matched to a gene: 10. The CDR3 is made up of 15 amino acids. Germline CDR1 and CDR2: SGHVS and FQNEAQ. CDR3 bases: TGTGCCAGCAGCGTCTCCCGGGACAGAGGTGAAAAACTGTTTTTT. Its protein product is CASSVSRDRGEKLFF.

The CDR3 nucleotides read TGTGCCAGCTCCCCAGGACAGGCAAACTATGGCTACACCTTC. It encodes CASSPGQANYGYTF. The chain joins TRBV18 to TRBJ1-2; 7 positions agree with TRBD1. V shed 6 bases, J shed 2 bases, and the junction held 6 bases outside the gene matches. The germline CDR1 and CDR2 sequences are KGHSH and LQKENI. The CDR3 covers 14 residues.

The J gene is TRBJ2-2, the V gene TRBV6-5, with D possibly being TRBD1 (6 bases). V was shortened by 2 bases and J by 5 bases, with 12 bases between the two germline ends. Germline V gene lookup returns CDR1 MNHEY and CDR2 SVGAGI. The CDR3 covers 15 residues. In DNA, the CDR3 is TGTGCCAGCAGTTACGACGCCCAGGGGACCGGGGAGCTGTTTTTT. Its translation is CASSYDAQGTGELFF.

V gene TRBV12-5 combines with J gene TRBJ1-3; 10 bases align to TRBD1. V gave up 6 bases and J gave up 3 bases; unmatched junction bases: 2. The CDR3 length is 14 residues. Germline V gene lookup returns CDR1 LGHNT and CDR2 FRNRAP. CDR3 residues: CASGGTGDGNTIYF. The CDR3 DNA is TGTGCTAGTGGGGGGACAGGGGATGGAAACACCATATATTTT.

The chain recombines TRBV5-1 with TRBJ2-5; 11 bases map to TRBD1. V lost 4 bases to trimming and J lost 3 bases; unmatched junction nucleotides: 5. The length of the CDR3 is 15 residues. From germline, CDR1 is SGHRS and CDR2 YFSETQ. CDR3 nucleotides: TGCGCCAGCAGCCCCGGGACAGGGGGTGAAGAGACCCAGTACTTC. This codes for CASSPGTGGEETQYF.

The chain employs TRBV19 and TRBJ1-2, with 8 bases fitting TRBD1. Germline V gene sequence: CDR1 LNHDA, CDR2 SQIVND (reference sequence). V lost 7 bases, J lost 0 bases, and 4 bases stayed unmatched. The CDR3 is made up of 14 amino acids. CDR3 sequence: CASTPQGANYGYTF. As DNA, the CDR3 is TGTGCCAGTACCCCACAGGGGGCTAACTATGGCTACACCTTC.

The chain recombines TRBV7-2 with TRBJ1-1; TRBD1 agrees at 9 bases. V lost 6 bases, J lost 10 bases, and 9 bases stayed unmatched. Germline V gene sequence: CDR1 SGHTA, CDR2 FQGNSA. This CDR3 comprises 13 residues. The CDR3 region has the DNA TGTGCCAGCAGTCTCGGGGTGGGACAGGGAGCTTTCTTT. This sequence encodes CASSLGVGQGAFF.

CDR3 in DNA: TGTGCCAGTACCATAGGAGGTTTCCCTGAAGCTTTCTTT. It codes for CASTIGGFPEAFF. V is TRBV19 and J is TRBJ1-1; D call uncertain. This CDR3 region has 13 residues. V gave up 7 bases and J gave up 6 bases, with 15 bases separating them. Germline assignment: CDR1 LNHDA and CDR2 SQIVND (reference sequence).

The genes are TRBV15 and TRBJ2-2, with 8 nucleotides matching TRBD1. Germline V lookup: CDR1 LNHNV, CDR2 YYDKDF (reference sequence). V lost 0 bases and J lost 6; bases outside the gene matches: 3. This CDR3 has 15 amino acids. The CDR3 loop reads CATSREDRAAGELFF. For the CDR3, the DNA is TGTGCCACCAGCAGAGAGGACAGGGCAGCCGGGGAGCTGTTTTTT. The full variable domain, with the rest looked up from reference TRBV15 and TRBJ2-2, is DAMVIQNPRYQVTQFGKPVTLSCSQTLNHNVMYWYQQKSSQAPKLLFHYYDKDFNNEADTPDNFQSRRPNTSFCFLDIRSPGLGDTAMYLCATSREDRAAGELFFGEGSRLTVL.